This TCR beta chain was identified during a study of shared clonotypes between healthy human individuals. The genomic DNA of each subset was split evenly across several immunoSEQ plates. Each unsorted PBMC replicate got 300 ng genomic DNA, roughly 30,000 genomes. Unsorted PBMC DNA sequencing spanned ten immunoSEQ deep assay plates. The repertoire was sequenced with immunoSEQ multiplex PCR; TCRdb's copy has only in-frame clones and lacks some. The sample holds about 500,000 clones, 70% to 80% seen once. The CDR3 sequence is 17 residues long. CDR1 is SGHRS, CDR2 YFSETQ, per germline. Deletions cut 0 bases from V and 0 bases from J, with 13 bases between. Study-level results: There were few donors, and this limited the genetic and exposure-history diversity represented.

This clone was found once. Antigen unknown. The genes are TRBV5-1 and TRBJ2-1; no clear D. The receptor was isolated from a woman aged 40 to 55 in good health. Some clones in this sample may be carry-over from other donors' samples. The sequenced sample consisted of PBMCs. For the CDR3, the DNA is TGCGCCAGCAGCTTGGCCACACTTCGTAGCTCCTACAATGAGCAGTTCTTC. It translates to CASSLATLRSSYNEQFF.